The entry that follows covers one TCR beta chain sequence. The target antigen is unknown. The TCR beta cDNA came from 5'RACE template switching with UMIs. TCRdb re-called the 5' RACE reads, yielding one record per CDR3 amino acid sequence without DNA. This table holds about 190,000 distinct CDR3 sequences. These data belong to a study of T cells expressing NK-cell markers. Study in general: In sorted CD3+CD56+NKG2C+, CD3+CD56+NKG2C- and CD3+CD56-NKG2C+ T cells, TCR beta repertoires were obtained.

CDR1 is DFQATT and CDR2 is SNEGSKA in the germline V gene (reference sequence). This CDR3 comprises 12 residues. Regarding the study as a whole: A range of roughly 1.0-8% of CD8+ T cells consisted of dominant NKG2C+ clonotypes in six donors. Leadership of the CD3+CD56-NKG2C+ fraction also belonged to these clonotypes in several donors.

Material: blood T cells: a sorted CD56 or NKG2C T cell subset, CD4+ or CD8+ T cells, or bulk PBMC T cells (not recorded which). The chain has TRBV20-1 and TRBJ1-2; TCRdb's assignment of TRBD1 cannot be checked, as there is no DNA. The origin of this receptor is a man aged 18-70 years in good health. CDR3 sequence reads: CSDRQGNYGYTF.